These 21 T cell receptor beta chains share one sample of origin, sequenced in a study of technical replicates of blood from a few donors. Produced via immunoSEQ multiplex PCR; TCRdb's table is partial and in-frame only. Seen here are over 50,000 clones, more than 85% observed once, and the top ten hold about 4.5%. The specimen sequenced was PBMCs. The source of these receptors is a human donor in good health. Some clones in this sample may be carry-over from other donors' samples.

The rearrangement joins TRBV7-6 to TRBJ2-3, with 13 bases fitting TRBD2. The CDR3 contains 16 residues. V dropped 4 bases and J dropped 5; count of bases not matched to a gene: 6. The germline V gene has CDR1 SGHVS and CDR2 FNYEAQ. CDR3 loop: CASSSGLAGVRDTQYF. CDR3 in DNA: TGTGCCAGCAGCTCCGGACTAGCGGGAGTTCGAGATACGCAGTATTTT.

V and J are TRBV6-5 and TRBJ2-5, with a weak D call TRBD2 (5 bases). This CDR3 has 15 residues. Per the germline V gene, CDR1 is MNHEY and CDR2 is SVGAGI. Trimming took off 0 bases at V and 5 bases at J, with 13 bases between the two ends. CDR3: CASSYSDFGGETQYF. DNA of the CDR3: TGTGCCAGCAGTTACTCAGATTTCGGCGGGGAGACCCAGTACTTC.

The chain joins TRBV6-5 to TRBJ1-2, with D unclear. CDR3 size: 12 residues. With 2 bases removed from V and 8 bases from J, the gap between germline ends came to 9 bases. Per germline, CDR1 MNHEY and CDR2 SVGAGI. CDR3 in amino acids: CASSYRGGGYTF. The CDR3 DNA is TGTGCCAGCAGTTACCGGGGAGGGGGCTACACCTTC.

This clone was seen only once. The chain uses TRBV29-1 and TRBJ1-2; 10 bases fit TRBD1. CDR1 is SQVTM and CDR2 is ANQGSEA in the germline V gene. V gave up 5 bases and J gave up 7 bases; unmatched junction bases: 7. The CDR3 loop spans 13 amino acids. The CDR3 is CSVLDRGHLGYTF. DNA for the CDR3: TGCAGCGTTCTCGACAGGGGGCACCTTGGCTACACCTTC.

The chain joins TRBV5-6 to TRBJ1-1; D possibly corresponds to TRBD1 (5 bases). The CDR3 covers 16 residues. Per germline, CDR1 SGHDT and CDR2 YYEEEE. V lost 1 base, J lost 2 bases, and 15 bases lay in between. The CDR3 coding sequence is TGTGCCAGCAGCTTGAGATCGCAGGGTTATAACACTGAAGCTTTCTTT. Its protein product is CASSLRSQGYNTEAFF.

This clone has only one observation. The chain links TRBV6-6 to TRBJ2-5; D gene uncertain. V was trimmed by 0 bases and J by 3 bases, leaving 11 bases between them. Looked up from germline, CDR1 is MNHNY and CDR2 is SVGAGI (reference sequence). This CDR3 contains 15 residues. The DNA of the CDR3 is TGTGCCAGCAGTTACTCTCTCCACCGGGAAGAGACCCAGTACTTC. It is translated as CASSYSLHREETQYF.

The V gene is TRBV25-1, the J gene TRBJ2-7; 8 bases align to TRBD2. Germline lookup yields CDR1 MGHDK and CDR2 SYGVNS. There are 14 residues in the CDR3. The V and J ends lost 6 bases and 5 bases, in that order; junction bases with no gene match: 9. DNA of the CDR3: TGTGCCAGCAGGGAGACCGGGACTAGTGACGAGCAGTACTTC. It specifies CASRETGTSDEQYF.

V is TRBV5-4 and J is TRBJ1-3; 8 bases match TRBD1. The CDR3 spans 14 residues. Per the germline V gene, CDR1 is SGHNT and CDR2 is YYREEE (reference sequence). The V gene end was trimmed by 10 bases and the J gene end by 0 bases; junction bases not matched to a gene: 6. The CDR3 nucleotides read TGTGCCCAGGGGGCCATGGGCTCTGGAAACACCATATATTTT. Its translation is CAQGAMGSGNTIYF.

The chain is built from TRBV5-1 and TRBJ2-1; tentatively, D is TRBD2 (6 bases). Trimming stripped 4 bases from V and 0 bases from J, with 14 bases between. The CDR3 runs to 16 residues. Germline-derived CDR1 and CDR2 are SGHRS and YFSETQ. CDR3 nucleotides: TGCGCCAGCAGCCCCGCTTCCGGGAGCTCCTACAATGAGCAGTTCTTC. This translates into CASSPASGSSYNEQFF.

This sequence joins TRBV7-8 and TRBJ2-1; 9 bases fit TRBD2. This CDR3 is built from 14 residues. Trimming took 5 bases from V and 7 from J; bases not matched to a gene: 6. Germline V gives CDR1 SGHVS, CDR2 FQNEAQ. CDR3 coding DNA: TGTGCCAGCAGCGCGCACCTAGCGGGAAATGAGCAGTTCTTC. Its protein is CASSAHLAGNEQFF. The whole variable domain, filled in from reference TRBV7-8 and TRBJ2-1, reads GAGVSQSPRYKVAKRGQDVALRCDPISGHVSLFWYQQALGQGPEFLTYFQNEAQLDKSGLPSDRFFAERPEGSVSTLKIQRTQQEDSAVYLCASSAHLAGNEQFFGPGTRLTVL.

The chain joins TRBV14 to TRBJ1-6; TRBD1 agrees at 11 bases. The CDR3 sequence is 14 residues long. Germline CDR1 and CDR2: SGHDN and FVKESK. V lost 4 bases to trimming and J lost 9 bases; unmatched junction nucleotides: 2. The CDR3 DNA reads TGTGCCAGCAGCCGGGACAGGGGGGTTTCACCCCTCCACTTT. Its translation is CASSRDRGVSPLHF.

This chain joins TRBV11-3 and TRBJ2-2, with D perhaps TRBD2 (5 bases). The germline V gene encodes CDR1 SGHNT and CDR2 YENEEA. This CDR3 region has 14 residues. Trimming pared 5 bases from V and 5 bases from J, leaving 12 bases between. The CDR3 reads CASSGRRETGELFF. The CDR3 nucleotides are TGTGCCAGCAGCGGGAGAAGAGAAACCGGGGAGCTGTTTTTT.

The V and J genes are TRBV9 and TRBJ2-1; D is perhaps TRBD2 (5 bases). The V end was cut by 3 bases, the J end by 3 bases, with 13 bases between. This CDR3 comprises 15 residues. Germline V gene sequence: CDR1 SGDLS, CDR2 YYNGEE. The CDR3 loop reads CASSASGDYYNEQFF. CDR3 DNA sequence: TGTGCCAGCAGCGCGAGCGGAGACTACTACAATGAGCAGTTCTTC.

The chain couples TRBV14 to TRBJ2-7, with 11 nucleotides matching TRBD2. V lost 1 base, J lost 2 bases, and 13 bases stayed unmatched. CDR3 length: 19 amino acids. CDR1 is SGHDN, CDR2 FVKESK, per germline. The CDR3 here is CASSQVFSGRVMDPYEQYF. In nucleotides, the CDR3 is TGTGCCAGCAGCCAAGTGTTTAGCGGGAGGGTGATGGACCCCTACGAGCAGTACTTC.

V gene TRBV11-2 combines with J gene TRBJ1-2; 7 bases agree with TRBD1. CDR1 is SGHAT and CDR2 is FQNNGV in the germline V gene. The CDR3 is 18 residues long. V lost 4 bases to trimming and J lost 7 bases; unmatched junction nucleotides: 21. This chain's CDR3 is CASSSISQTGRLFAGYTF. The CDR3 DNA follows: TGTGCCAGCAGCTCGATCAGCCAGACAGGGAGGTTGTTCGCTGGCTACACCTTC.

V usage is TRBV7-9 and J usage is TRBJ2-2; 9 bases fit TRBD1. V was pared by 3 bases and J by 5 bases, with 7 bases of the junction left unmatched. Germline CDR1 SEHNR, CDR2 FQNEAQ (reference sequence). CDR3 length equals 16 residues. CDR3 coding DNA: TGTGCCAGCAGCTTTGGCGGGACAGGGCGGACCGGGGAGCTGTTTTTT. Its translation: CASSFGGTGRTGELFF.

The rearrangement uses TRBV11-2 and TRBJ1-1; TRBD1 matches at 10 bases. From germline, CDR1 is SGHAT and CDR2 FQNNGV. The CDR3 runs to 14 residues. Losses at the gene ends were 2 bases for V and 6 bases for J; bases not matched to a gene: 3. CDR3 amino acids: CASSLQGQGAEAFF. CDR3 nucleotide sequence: TGTGCCAGCAGCTTACAAGGACAGGGGGCTGAAGCTTTCTTT. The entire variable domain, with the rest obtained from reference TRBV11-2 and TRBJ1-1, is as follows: EAGVAQSPRYKIIEKRQSVAFWCNPISGHATLYWYQQILGQGPKLLIQFQNNGVVDDSQLPKDRFSAERLKGVDSTLKIQPAKLEDSAVYLCASSLQGQGAEAFFGQGTRLTVV.

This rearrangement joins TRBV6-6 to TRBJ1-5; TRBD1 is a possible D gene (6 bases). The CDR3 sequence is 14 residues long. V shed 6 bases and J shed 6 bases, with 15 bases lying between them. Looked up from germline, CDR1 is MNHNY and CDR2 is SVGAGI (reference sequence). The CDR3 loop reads CASSLQGGVQPQHF. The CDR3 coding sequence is TGTGCCAGCAGCCTACAGGGAGGGGTTCAGCCCCAGCATTTT.

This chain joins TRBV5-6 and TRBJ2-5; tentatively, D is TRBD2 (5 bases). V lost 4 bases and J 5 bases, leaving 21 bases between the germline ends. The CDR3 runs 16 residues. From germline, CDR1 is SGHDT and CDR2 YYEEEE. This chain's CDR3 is CASSPPWTPGGETQYF. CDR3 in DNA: TGTGCCAGCAGCCCACCCTGGACCCCAGGCGGGGAGACCCAGTACTTC.

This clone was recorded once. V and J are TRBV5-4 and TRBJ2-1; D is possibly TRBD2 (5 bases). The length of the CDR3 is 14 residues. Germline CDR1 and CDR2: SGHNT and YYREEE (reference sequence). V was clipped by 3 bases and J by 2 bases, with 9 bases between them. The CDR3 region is CASSSPGTYNEQFF. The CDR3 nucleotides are TGTGCCAGCAGCTCGCCGGGGACCTACAATGAGCAGTTCTTC.

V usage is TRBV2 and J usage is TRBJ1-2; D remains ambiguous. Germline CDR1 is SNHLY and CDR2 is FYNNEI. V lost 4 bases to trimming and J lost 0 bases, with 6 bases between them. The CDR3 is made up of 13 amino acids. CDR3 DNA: TGTGCCAGCAGTGTCGCGACTAACTATGGCTACACCTTC. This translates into CASSVATNYGYTF.